These 14 T cell receptor beta chains came from one sample sequenced in a study of response to subunit inactivated influenza vaccine. TCRdb reprocessed the RT-PCR reads via MiXCR and lists one record per CDR3 protein. This repertoire shows some 850,000 distinct CDR3 sequences, under 20% found once; its top ten account for 11%. This material consisted of PBMCs from blood, taken approximately 5 days after vaccination. Every receptor here comes from a middle-aged man who received an inactivated influenza vaccine.

This clonotype was seen a handful of times. V usage is TRBV20-1 and J usage is TRBJ1-6, with D uncertain. The CDR3 sequence is 14 residues long. Trimming took 1 base from V and 5 from J, leaving 9 bases between them. The germline gives CDR1 DFQATT, CDR2 SNEGSKA (reference sequence). The CDR3 is CSARVGGDNSPLHF. The CDR3 nucleotides are TGCAGTGCTAGAGTAGGCGGAGATAATTCACCCCTCCACTTT.

The CDR3 spells CAISELTGAQRNTIYF. In DNA, the CDR3 is TGTGCCATCAGTGAGCTTACTGGGGCTCAGAGAAACACCATATATTTT. V usage is TRBV10-3 and J usage is TRBJ1-3; TRBD1 is a possible D gene (5 bases). The germline V and J ends were trimmed by 2 bases and 5 bases, with 16 bases remaining between them. Germline values: CDR1 ENHRY, CDR2 SYGVKD. This CDR3 contains 16 residues.

The rearrangement joins TRBV7-2 to TRBJ2-1; D is ambiguous. The CDR3 is 16 residues long. The germline V gene has CDR1 SGHTA and CDR2 FQGNSA. V was pared by 0 bases and J by 2 bases, with 11 bases between. The CDR3 loop is CASSLARAPAYNEQFF. The CDR3 nucleotides are TGTGCCAGCAGCTTAGCGCGCGCGCCGGCCTACAATGAGCAGTTCTTC.

J is TRBJ2-2 and V is TRBV11-2, with 12 positions matching TRBD1. V was clipped by 6 bases and J by 3 bases; unmatched bases: 8. This CDR3 is built from 17 residues. Looked up from germline, CDR1 is SGHAT and CDR2 is FQNNGV. CDR3 DNA: TGTGCCAGCAGTTCCGGGACAGGGGGCGCGGACACCGGGGAGCTGTTTTTT. This sequence encodes CASSSGTGGADTGELFF.

This clonotype was seen more than once but under ten times. The chain uses TRBV18 and TRBJ2-7, with 7 bases fitting TRBD2. Germline V CDR1 and CDR2: KGHSH, LQKENI. V lost 3 bases and J lost 2; bases outside the gene matches: 7. This CDR3 comprises 15 residues. The CDR3 DNA is TGTGCCAGCTCACCGGGGGGACTAACGGCCTACGAGCAGTACTTC. This codes for CASSPGGLTAYEQYF.

The chain recombines TRBV7-8 with TRBJ2-7; TRBD1 matches 7 bases. Losses at the gene ends were 2 bases for V and 9 bases for J; bases not matched to a gene: 10. CDR1 and CDR2 from the germline V gene are SGHVS and FQNEAQ. The CDR3 is made up of 14 amino acids. CDR3 sequence reads: CASSLRDRSLGQYF. CDR3 nucleotides: TGTGCCAGCAGCTTACGGGACAGATCCCTCGGGCAGTACTTC.

In this sample, this clonotype turned up a few times. V gene TRBV12-5 combines with J gene TRBJ2-3, with 8 bases fitting TRBD1. The V gene end was trimmed by 6 bases and the J gene end by 0 bases; junction bases not matched to a gene: 2. The CDR3 consists of 14 residues. Germline loops: CDR1 LGHNT, CDR2 FRNRAP. The CDR3 nucleotides are TGTGCTAGTGGCCGGGACAGGAGCACAGATACGCAGTATTTT. Translation: CASGRDRSTDTQYF.

This clonotype was counted between two and nine times. The chain links TRBV7-2 to TRBJ2-1; 7 positions agree with TRBD2. V lost 1 base to trimming and J lost 6 bases; unmatched junction nucleotides: 3. This CDR3 is 14 amino acids long. Germline CDR1 is SGHTA and CDR2 is FQGNSA. CDR3 DNA: TGTGCCAGCAGCTTAGAGAGCGGGATCAATGAGCAGTTCTTC. This sequence encodes CASSLESGINEQFF.

This clonotype was seen ten or more times. The rearrangement uses TRBV5-6 and TRBJ2-1; D gene uncertain. Germline V lookup: CDR1 SGHDT, CDR2 YYEEEE. The CDR3 is made up of 12 amino acids. V lost 0 bases and J lost 8, with 6 bases in between. CDR3 sequence (DNA): TGTGCCAGCAGCTTGGCGAATTATGAGCAGTTCTTC. Its translation is CASSLANYEQFF. The full variable domain, rest sourced from reference TRBV5-6 and TRBJ2-1, is DAGVTQSPTHLIKTRGQQVTLRCSPKSGHDTVSWYQQALGQGPQFIFQYYEEEERQRGNFPDRFSGHQFPNYSSELNVNALLLGDSALYLCASSLANYEQFFGPGTRLTVL.

The V and J genes are TRBV7-2 and TRBJ1-4; weak D call: TRBD1 (5 bases). Germline assignment: CDR1 SGHTA and CDR2 FQGNSA. The V end lost 0 bases, the J end lost 8 bases, and 13 bases lay between the germline ends. This CDR3 has 15 amino acids. The CDR3 nucleotides read TGTGCCAGCAGCTTAGCTTTGGGGGGGATGGAAAAACTGTTTTTT. It translates to CASSLALGGMEKLFF.

In its sample, this clonotype was seen a few times. The gene calls are TRBV15 and TRBJ2-7, with 10 bases matching TRBD1. CDR3 size: 16 residues. The trim removed 0 bases at V and 4 bases at J, leaving 6 bases unmatched. Germline CDR1 and CDR2: LNHNV and YYDKDF (reference sequence). Here the CDR3 DNA reads TGTGCCACCAGCAGAGATGAGGGACAGGGGTGGTACGAGCAGTACTTC. It is translated as CATSRDEGQGWYEQYF.

The chain employs TRBV20-1 and TRBJ2-1; TRBD2 might be the D (5 bases). CDR1 and CDR2 from the germline V gene are DFQATT and SNEGSKA (reference sequence). Deletions cut 5 bases from V and 6 bases from J, with 17 bases between. The CDR3 sequence is 14 residues long. CDR3 DNA: TGCAGTGCTTTACGCATGGCGGCGGGCAATGAGCAGTTCTTC. Amino acid sequence: CSALRMAAGNEQFF.

The J gene is TRBJ2-3, the V gene TRBV6-5; D call uncertain. V was shortened by 2 bases and J by 6 bases, with 18 bases between the two germline ends. CDR3 length: 16 amino acids. Germline V lookup: CDR1 MNHEY, CDR2 SVGAGI. CDR3 bases: TGTGCCAGCAGTTACGTTAGTCCGAGGTATACGGATACGCAGTATTTT. It yields the protein CASSYVSPRYTDTQYF.

A few counts support this clonotype. The rearrangement joins TRBV20-1 to TRBJ2-2; TRBD2 matches at 12 bases. The germline gives CDR1 DFQATT, CDR2 SNEGSKA (reference sequence). The CDR3 runs to 15 residues. V lost 5 bases and J lost 6; bases outside the gene matches: 7. For the CDR3, the DNA is TGCAGTGCTCTGACTAGCGGGAGTGAGGCCGGGGAGCTGTTTTTT. It encodes CSALTSGSEAGELFF.